Listed below are T cell receptor beta chains from one sample, sequenced in a study of breast tumors, draining lymph nodes, adjacent tissues. TCRdb passed the multiplex PCR reads through MiXCR, listing each CDR3 protein once. The table lists around 66,000 distinct CDR3 sequences, roughly 40% of them singletons. The material sequenced was breast tumor tissue. The receptors originated from a female donor with breast cancer. Some clones in this sample may be carry-over from other donors' samples. Both conserved end residues are part of each CDR3. D genes are given only for firm matches. Size tells how often a clone was seen (once, few, many) or the class of an expanded clone, and some rows leave it out.

j_call cdr3_length d_call v_call clone_size cdr3_aa cdr3_nt
TRBJ1-2 15 . TRBV20-1 . CSASVFGGFNYGYTF TGCAGTGCTAGCGTTTTCGGGGGGTTTAACTATGGCTACACCTTC
TRBJ2-7 15 . TRBV24-1 . CATSDPDPESDEQYF TGTGCCACCAGTGACCCCGACCCTGAGTCCGACGAGCAGTACTTC
TRBJ2-4 14 TRBD1 TRBV12-3/TRBV12-4 many CASSPGQGQNIQYF TGTGCCAGCAGTCCCGGACAGGGACAAAACATTCAGTACTTC
TRBJ1-5 13 . TRBV9 many CASSVGSNQPQHF TGTGCCAGCAGCGTAGGCAGCAATCAGCCCCAGCATTTT
TRBJ2-6 17 . TRBV7-2 . CASSPGGSASGANVLTF TGTGCCAGCAGCCCGGGGGGCAGCGCCTCTGGGGCCAACGTCCTGACTTTC
TRBJ2-7 15 TRBD1 TRBV5-1 . CASSLGQGVTYEQYF TGCGCCAGCAGCTTGGGGCAGGGGGTAACCTACGAGCAGTACTTC
TRBJ2-5 17 TRBD2 TRBV3-1 many CASSQRFSGGAAETQYF TGTGCCAGCAGCCAAAGATTCAGCGGGGGGGCAGCAGAGACCCAGTACTTC
TRBJ1-4 14 . TRBV20-1 many CSARIGGGGEKLFF TGCAGTGCTAGAATTGGAGGGGGTGGCGAAAAACTGTTTTTT
TRBJ2-1 12 TRBD2 TRBV9 many CASSGVRGGLFF TGTGCCAGCAGCGGTGTACGGGGGGGACTGTTCTTC
TRBJ1-6 12 . TRBV5-8 many CASSQYNSPLHF TGTGCCAGCAGCCAATATAATTCACCCCTCCACTTT
TRBJ1-6 15 . TRBV9 . CASSLSSVVGGRSHF TGTGCCAGCAGCCTCAGCAGTGTAGTGGGGGGAAGGTCCCACTTT
TRBJ2-7 14 . TRBV11-2 . CASSFSGYVYEQYF TGTGCCAGCAGCTTCAGCGGTTACGTCTACGAGCAGTACTTC
TRBJ1-1 16 . TRBV7-3 . CASSLSADNTNAEAFF TGTGCCAGCAGCTTATCGGCGGATAACACTAACGCTGAAGCTTTCTTT
TRBJ1-2 13 . TRBV20-1 medium-sized CSARLAQNYGYTF TGCAGTGCTAGACTAGCACAGAACTATGGCTACACCTTC
TRBJ1-2 16 TRBD1 TRBV7-2 many CASSIYRDRGGYGYTF TGTGCCAGCAGCATATACCGGGACAGGGGAGGCTATGGCTACACCTTC
TRBJ2-1 15 . TRBV6-1 many CASSQYVSSYNEQFF TGTGCCAGCAGTCAATACGTTAGCTCCTACAATGAGCAGTTCTTC
TRBJ2-1 11 . TRBV30 . CAWSDVDEQFF TGTGCCTGGAGTGACGTAGATGAGCAGTTCTTC
TRBJ1-2 14 . TRBV5-6 many CASSAGHLNYGYTF TGTGCCAGCAGCGCGGGACACCTCAACTATGGCTACACCTTC
TRBJ2-3 15 TRBD2 TRBV7-9 many CASSLTSGGTDTQYF TGTGCCAGCAGCTTAACTAGCGGGGGGACAGATACGCAGTATTTT
TRBJ2-1 13 . TRBV2 . CASRAQRLNEQFF TGTGCCAGCAGGGCACAAAGGCTCAATGAGCAGTTCTTC
TRBJ2-7 15 . TRBV7-9 . CASSSLDGPSYEQYF TGTGCCAGCAGCTCCCTGGACGGGCCATCCTACGAGCAGTACTTC
TRBJ1-6 15 TRBD1 TRBV6-5 many CASSTGTGDNSPLHF TGTGCCAGCAGCACCGGGACAGGCGACAATTCACCCCTCCACTTT
TRBJ1-4 12 TRBD1 TRBV12-3/TRBV12-4 medium-sized CASSKIQGEPFF TGTGCCAGCAGCAAAATACAGGGGGAACCGTTTTTT
TRBJ1-2 16 . TRBV7-6 . CASSLGYWDGAWGYTF TGTGCCAGCAGCTTGGGTTATTGGGACGGGGCTTGGGGCTACACCTTC
TRBJ1-6 17 TRBD1 TRBV27 . CASSSRLAGGTDSPLHF TGTGCCAGCAGTTCCCGACTAGCGGGGGGGACAGATTCACCCCTCCACTTT
TRBJ2-3 15 TRBD2 TRBV9 many CASSVGGLAGDTQYF TGTGCCAGCAGCGTGGGGGGACTAGCGGGGGATACGCAGTATTTT
TRBJ2-4 12 . TRBV20-1 once CSARRGAGVTYF TGCAGTGCTAGAAGGGGTGCGGGTGTAACGTACTTC
TRBJ2-5 15 TRBD2 TRBV11-2 many CASSLEPGGMETQYF TGTGCCAGCAGCTTAGAGCCGGGGGGGATGGAGACCCAGTACTTC
TRBJ2-7 22 TRBD1 TRBV2 many CASSEALSGGQGAFHRSYEQYF TGTGCCAGCAGTGAAGCGCTGTCAGGTGGACAGGGGGCCTTCCATCGCTCCTACGAGCAGTACTTC
TRBJ2-5 14 . TRBV19 . CASSIGQSYETQYF TGTGCCAGTAGTATTGGACAGTCCTACGAGACCCAGTACTTC
TRBJ2-2 16 TRBD1 TRBV9 . CASSVGIRGNTGELSW TGTGCCAGCAGCGTAGGAATCAGGGGGAACACCGGGGAGCTGTCTTGG
TRBJ2-3 16 TRBD1 TRBV12-3/TRBV12-4 many CASSLGDRGPTDTQYF TGTGCCAGCAGTTTGGGGGACAGGGGGCCCACAGATACGCAGTATTTT
TRBJ1-2 16 . TRBV6-5 many CASSHEQGRRDYGYTF TGTGCCAGCAGTCACGAGCAGGGGCGCCGGGACTATGGCTACACCTTC
TRBJ2-5 15 TRBD2 TRBV7-3 many CASSLWAGDQETQYF TGTGCCAGCAGCTTATGGGCGGGGGACCAAGAGACCCAGTACTTC
TRBJ2-7 14 TRBD2 TRBV5-4 . CASRGGTSGTEQYF TGTGCCAGCAGAGGGGGGACTAGCGGGACCGAGCAGTACTTC
TRBJ2-7 15 TRBD2 TRBV2 many CASSELLAGDYEQYF TGTGCCAGCAGTGAACTTCTAGCGGGGGACTACGAGCAGTACTTC
TRBJ1-5 16 . TRBV12-3/TRBV12-4 many CASSHPLTSYNQPQHF TGTGCCAGCAGCCACCCGCTGACAAGCTACAATCAGCCCCAGCATTTT
TRBJ1-1 14 . TRBV20-1 few CSASLGAKRTEAFF TGCAGTGCTAGTCTTGGCGCTAAGAGGACTGAAGCTTTCTTT
TRBJ2-7 16 TRBD2 TRBV11-2 many CASSPALGGRAYEQYF TGTGCCAGCAGCCCCGCGTTGGGCGGGAGGGCCTACGAGCAGTACTTC
TRBJ2-1 12 . TRBV30 many CAWSTSTKQQFF TGTGCCTGGAGTACTTCTACGAAACAGCAGTTCTTC
TRBJ1-4 14 TRBD1 TRBV7-8 many CASSRSDRGEKLFF TGTGCCAGCAGCCGTTCGGACAGGGGTGAAAAACTGTTTTTT
TRBJ2-3 18 TRBD2 TRBV12-3/TRBV12-4 . CASSAGLAGGTSTDTQYF TGTGCCAGCAGTGCGGGACTAGCGGGAGGGACCAGCACAGATACGCAGTATTTT
TRBJ2-3 17 TRBD2 TRBV3-1 many CASSPGLAGPFTDTQYF TGTGCCAGCAGCCCGGGACTAGCGGGCCCCTTCACAGATACGCAGTATTTT
TRBJ2-3 16 TRBD2 TRBV12-3/TRBV12-4 . CASSSSGSPRTATQYF TGTGCCAGCAGTTCTAGCGGGAGTCCCCGCACAGCTACGCAGTATTTT
TRBJ2-3 16 TRBD2 TRBV15 . CATSKGRTGGADTQYF TGTGCCACCAGCAAAGGTCGAACGGGGGGTGCAGATACGCAGTATTTT
TRBJ2-7 15 . TRBV25-1 many CASSKGAGKVYEQYF TGTGCCAGCAGTAAAGGGGCAGGGAAGGTGTACGAGCAGTACTTC
TRBJ1-6 16 TRBD1 TRBV9 . CASSPRGGGPYSPLHF TGTGCCAGCAGCCCGCGAGGGGGCGGCCCTTATTCACCCCTCCACTTT
TRBJ1-4 15 . TRBV7-6 many CASSPLGLTNEKLFF TGTGCCAGCAGCCCATTGGGGCTCACTAATGAAAAACTGTTTTTT